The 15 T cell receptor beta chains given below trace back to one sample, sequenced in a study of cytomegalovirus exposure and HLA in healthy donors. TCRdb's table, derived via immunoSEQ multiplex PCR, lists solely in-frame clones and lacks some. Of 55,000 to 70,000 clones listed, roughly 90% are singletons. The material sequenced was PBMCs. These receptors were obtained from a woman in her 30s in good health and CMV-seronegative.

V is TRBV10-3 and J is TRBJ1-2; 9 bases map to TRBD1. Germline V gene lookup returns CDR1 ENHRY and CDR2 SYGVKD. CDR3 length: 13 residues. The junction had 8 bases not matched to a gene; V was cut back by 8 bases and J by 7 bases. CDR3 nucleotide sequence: TGTGCCATCCCAGGACAGGGGTCGGGTGGCTACACCTTC. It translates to CAIPGQGSGGYTF.

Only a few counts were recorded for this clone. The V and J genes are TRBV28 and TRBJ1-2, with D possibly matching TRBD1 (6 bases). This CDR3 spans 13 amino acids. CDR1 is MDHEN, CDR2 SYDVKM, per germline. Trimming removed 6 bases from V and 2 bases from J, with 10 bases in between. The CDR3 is CASRTGQNYGYTF. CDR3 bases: TGTGCCAGCAGAACTGGACAGAACTATGGCTACACCTTC.

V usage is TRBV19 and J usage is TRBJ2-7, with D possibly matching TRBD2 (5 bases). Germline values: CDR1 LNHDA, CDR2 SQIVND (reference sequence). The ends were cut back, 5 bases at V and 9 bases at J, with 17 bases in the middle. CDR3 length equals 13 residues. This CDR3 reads CASSAGRYGVQYF. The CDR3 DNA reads TGTGCCAGTAGTGCGGGCCGTTACGGCGTGCAGTACTTC.

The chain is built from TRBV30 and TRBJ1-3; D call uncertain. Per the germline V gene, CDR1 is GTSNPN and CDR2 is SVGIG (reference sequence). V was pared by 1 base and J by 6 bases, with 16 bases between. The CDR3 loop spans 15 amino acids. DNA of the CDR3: TGTGCCTGGAGTGGGCCAGCGGCTCTGGAAAACACCATATATTTT. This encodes CAWSGPAALENTIYF. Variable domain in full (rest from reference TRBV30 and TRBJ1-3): SQTIHQWPATLVQPVGSPLSLECTVEGTSNPNLYWYRQAAGRGLQLLFYSVGIGQISSEVPQNLSASRPQDRQFILSSKKLLLSDSGFYLCAWSGPAALENTIYFGEGSWLTVV.

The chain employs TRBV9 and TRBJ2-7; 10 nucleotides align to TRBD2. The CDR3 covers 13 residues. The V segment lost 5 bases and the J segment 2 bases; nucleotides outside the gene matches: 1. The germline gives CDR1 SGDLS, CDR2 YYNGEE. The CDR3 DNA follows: TGTGCCAGCAGTGGGACTAGCGCCTACGAGCAGTACTTC. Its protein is CASSGTSAYEQYF.

The CDR3 nucleotides are TGTGCCAGCAGCTCAAGAAGGGGGAATGAGCAGTTCTTC. Translated: CASSSRRGNEQFF. The rearrangement uses TRBV7-3 and TRBJ2-1; the D gene is possibly TRBD1 (6 bases). V was cut by 4 bases and J by 7 bases, with 11 bases left in between. The germline V gene encodes CDR1 SGHTA and CDR2 FQGTGA. The CDR3 covers 13 residues.

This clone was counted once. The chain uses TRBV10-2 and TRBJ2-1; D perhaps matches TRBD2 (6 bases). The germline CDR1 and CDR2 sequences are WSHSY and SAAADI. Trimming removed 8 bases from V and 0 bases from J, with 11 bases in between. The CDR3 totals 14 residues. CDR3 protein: CASASEGSYNEQFF. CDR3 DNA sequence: TGCGCCAGCGCTAGCGAGGGCTCCTACAATGAGCAGTTCTTC.

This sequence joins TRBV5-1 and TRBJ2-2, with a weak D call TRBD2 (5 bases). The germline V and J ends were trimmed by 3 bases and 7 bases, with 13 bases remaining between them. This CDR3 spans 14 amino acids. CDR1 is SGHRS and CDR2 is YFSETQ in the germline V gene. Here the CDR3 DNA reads TGCGCCAGCAGCTGGAAGGGAGAGGGCGGGGAGCTGTTTTTT. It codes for CASSWKGEGGELFF.

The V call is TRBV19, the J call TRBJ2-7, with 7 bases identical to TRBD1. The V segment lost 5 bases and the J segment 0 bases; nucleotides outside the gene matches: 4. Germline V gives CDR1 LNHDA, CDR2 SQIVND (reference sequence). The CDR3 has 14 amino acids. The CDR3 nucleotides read TGTGCCAGTAGTCGACAGGGCAACTCCTACGAGCAGTACTTC. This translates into CASSRQGNSYEQYF.

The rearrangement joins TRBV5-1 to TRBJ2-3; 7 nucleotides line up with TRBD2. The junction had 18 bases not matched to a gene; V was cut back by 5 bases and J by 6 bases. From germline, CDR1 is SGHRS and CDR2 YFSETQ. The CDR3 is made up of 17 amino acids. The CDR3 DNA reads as TGCGCCAGCAGTTCGCCCGGTGGCGGGAGATCCGTGGATACGCAGTATTTT. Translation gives CASSSPGGGRSVDTQYF.

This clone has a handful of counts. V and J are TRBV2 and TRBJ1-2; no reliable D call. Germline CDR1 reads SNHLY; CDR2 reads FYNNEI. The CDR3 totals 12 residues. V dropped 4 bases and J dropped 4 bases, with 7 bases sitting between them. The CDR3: CASSGVTYGYTF. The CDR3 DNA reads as TGTGCCAGCAGTGGAGTAACCTATGGCTACACCTTC.

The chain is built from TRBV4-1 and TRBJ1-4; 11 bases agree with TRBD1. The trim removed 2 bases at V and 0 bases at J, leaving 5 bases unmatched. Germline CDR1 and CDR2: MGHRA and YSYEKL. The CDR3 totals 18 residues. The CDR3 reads CASSQPRTGGATNEKLFF. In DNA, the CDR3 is TGCGCCAGCAGCCAACCCAGGACAGGGGGCGCAACTAATGAAAAACTGTTTTTT.

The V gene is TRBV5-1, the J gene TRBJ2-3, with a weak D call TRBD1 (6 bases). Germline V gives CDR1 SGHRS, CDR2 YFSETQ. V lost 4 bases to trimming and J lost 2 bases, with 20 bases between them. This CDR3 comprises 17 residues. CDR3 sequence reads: CASSPPGVIPNTDTQYF. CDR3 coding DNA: TGCGCCAGCAGCCCACCAGGGGTGATACCTAACACAGATACGCAGTATTTT.

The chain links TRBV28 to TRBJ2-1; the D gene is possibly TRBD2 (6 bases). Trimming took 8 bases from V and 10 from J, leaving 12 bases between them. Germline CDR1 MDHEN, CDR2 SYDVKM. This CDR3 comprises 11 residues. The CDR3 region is CASGGKGEQFF. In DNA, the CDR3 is TGTGCCAGCGGGGGGAAGGGCGAGCAGTTCTTC.

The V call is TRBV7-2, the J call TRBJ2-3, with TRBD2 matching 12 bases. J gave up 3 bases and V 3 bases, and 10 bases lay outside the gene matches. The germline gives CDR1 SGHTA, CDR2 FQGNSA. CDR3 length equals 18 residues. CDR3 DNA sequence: TGTGCCAGCAGCTTCCTCACTAGCGGGAGGAGAAGGACAGATACGCAGTATTTT. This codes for CASSFLTSGRRRTDTQYF.